This T cell receptor (beta chain) was found in a study of T cells after yellow fever vaccination. Across the study: Researchers used SMART-Seq v4 Ultra Low Input to prepare fractions that had low cell numbers.

A single record per CDR3 protein comes from TCRdb applying MiXCR to the 5' RACE reads. This sample carries about 85,000 distinct CDR3 sequences, 13% of them seen once, and the ten largest clones take around 24%. J lost 5 bases, V lost 0 bases, and 3 bases had no gene match. The CDR3 runs to 15 residues. Germline assignment: CDR1 SGHRS and CDR2 YFSETQ. The source material was CD8+ T cells not binding an NS4B(214-222) dextramer, sorted from PBMCs, sampled roughly 20 days after the first yellow fever vaccination. This clonotype originated in a man aged 18-30 years who received the YFV17D yellow fever vaccine. This chain connects TRBV5-1 to TRBJ2-7, with TRBD1 identical over 12 bases. CDR3 nucleotide sequence: TGCGCCAGCAGCTTGGAGGGACAGGGGGCCCACGAGCAGTACGTC. This sequence encodes CASSLEGQGAHEQYV.